The next 19 T cell receptor beta chains were all read from a single sample in a study of post-analysis software for immune sequencing data. General study points: TRBV5-6, TRBV5-1 and TRBV20-1 were among roughly 5 TRBV segments more frequent in patients than controls.

These TCRs' antigens remain unknown. Each TCR beta cDNA library carried unique molecular identifiers. In TCRdb, the PCR reads were re-called with MiXCR into one record per CDR3 protein. The table includes 500,000 to 600,000 distinct CDR3 sequences, around 44% detected once. Specimen: blood. The receptors stem from a girl aged 5-17 years with multiple sclerosis.

This clonotype was detected only a few times. The V gene is TRBV5-1, the J gene TRBJ2-5, with 8 nucleotides matching TRBD1. Trimming took 5 bases from V and 2 from J; bases not matched to a gene: 8. This CDR3 region has 15 residues. CDR1 and CDR2 (germline): SGHRS, YFSETQ. The CDR3 DNA follows: TGCGCCAGCAGTCGGACAGGGTGGCTACAAGAGACCCAGTACTTC. Protein: CASSRTGWLQETQYF.

This clonotype has only one observation. The chain uses TRBV2 and TRBJ2-3, with a weak D call TRBD2 (6 bases). The length of the CDR3 is 15 residues. Trimming pared 11 bases from V and 4 bases from J, leaving 22 bases between. The germline CDR1 and CDR2 sequences are SNHLY and FYNNEI. The CDR3: CAAGFLENGPDTQYF. Written as DNA, the CDR3 is TGTGCCGCGGGATTTTTGGAGAATGGTCCAGATACGCAGTATTTT.

The gene calls are TRBV12-3 or TRBV12-4 and TRBJ2-1, with TRBD2 identical over 8 bases. V lost 1 base and J lost 7; bases outside the gene matches: 9. This CDR3 is built from 16 residues. Here the CDR3 DNA reads TGTGCCAGCAGTTTAGGAGCTAGCGGGCCAGGGAATGAGCAGTTCTTC. It yields the protein CASSLGASGPGNEQFF.

This clonotype was detected only a few times. This chain links TRBV12-3 or TRBV12-4 with TRBJ1-1, with a possible D match to TRBD1 (5 bases). Trimming cost V 6 bases and J 7 bases, with 15 bases left between them. The CDR3 extends over 13 amino acids. CDR3 residues: CASSPQGDSEAFF. The CDR3 nucleotides are TGTGCCAGCAGCCCTCAGGGAGACAGTGAAGCTTTCTTT.

The genes are TRBV12-3 or TRBV12-4 and TRBJ2-2; 10 bases map to TRBD1. The trim removed 9 bases at V and 4 bases at J, leaving 11 bases unmatched. The CDR3 is 16 residues long. The CDR3: CASSGGTGEVTGELFF. CDR3 nucleotide sequence: TGTGCCAGTTCTGGCGGGACAGGGGAGGTCACCGGGGAGCTGTTTTTT.

This rearrangement joins TRBV12-3 or TRBV12-4 to TRBJ2-7, with D perhaps matching TRBD1 (6 bases). There are 16 residues in the CDR3. V was clipped by 4 bases and J by 0 bases, with 16 bases between them. Here the CDR3 reads CASSWARGGSSYEQYF. CDR3 DNA: TGTGCCAGCAGTTGGGCCAGGGGCGGCAGCTCCTACGAGCAGTACTTC.

The chain uses TRBV12-3 or TRBV12-4 and TRBJ2-5; the D call may be TRBD1 or TRBD2 (6 bases each). The V end was cut by 3 bases, the J end by 4 bases, with 12 bases between. CDR3 size: 14 residues. The CDR3: CASSFTGGPETQYF. For the CDR3, the DNA is TGTGCCAGCAGTTTTACCGGGGGCCCAGAGACCCAGTACTTC.

This CDR3 reads CASSPRGRDGYGYTF. The CDR3 nucleotides are TGTGCCAGCAGCCCCCGTGGCAGGGATGGCTATGGCTACACCTTC. The rearrangement uses TRBV9 and TRBJ1-2; a weak D match, TRBD1 (5 bases). The CDR3 has 15 amino acids. V was clipped by 4 bases and J by 4 bases, with 17 bases between them. CDR1 and CDR2 from the germline V gene are SGDLS and YYNGEE.

The rearrangement joins TRBV29-1 to TRBJ2-1, with D tentatively TRBD1 or TRBD2 (5 bases each). Trimming took off 7 bases at V and 9 bases at J, with 22 bases between the two ends. The CDR3 sequence is 14 residues long. Germline V CDR1 and CDR2: SQVTM, ANQGSEA. CDR3 region: CSALAKLAGSEQFF. As DNA, the CDR3 is TGCAGCGCCCTTGCGAAGCTAGCAGGGAGTGAGCAGTTCTTC.

The chain has TRBV29-1 and TRBJ2-7, with D perhaps TRBD1 (6 bases). V was shortened by 0 bases and J by 6 bases, with 12 bases between the two germline ends. The CDR3 totals 13 residues. Germline-derived CDR1 and CDR2 are SQVTM and ANQGSEA. As DNA, the CDR3 is TGCAGCGTTGAAGATGCGAGCAGGGGCGAGCAGTACTTC. This gives the protein CSVEDASRGEQYF.

This clonotype showed up just once. A junction boundary mismatches the germline segment, possibly from a read error. V gene TRBV11-2 combines with J gene TRBJ2-7; D not resolved. Germline assignment: CDR1 SGHAT and CDR2 FQNNGV. This CDR3 spans 12 amino acids. CDR3 residues: CACSLNRYEQYF. In nucleotides, the CDR3 is TGTGCCTGCAGCTTAAACCGATACGAGCAGTACTTC.

The rearrangement links TRBV15 to TRBJ2-5; TRBD1 matches at 8 bases. V lost 5 bases to trimming and J lost 4 bases; unmatched junction nucleotides: 9. Looked up from germline, CDR1 is LNHNV and CDR2 is YYDKDF (reference sequence). CDR3 size: 15 residues. The CDR3 region is CATSDLRTGLETQYF. Here the CDR3 DNA reads TGTGCCACCAGCGATCTCCGGACAGGGTTAGAGACCCAGTACTTC.

The J gene is TRBJ2-1, the V gene TRBV7-8; D is uncertain. CDR1 is SGHVS, CDR2 FQNEAQ, per germline. The CDR3 is made up of 19 amino acids. Trimming removed 0 bases from V and 0 bases from J, with 18 bases in between. The CDR3 here is CASSLALVSEWSSYNEQFF. In DNA, the CDR3 is TGTGCCAGCAGCTTAGCGCTAGTCAGCGAGTGGAGCTCCTACAATGAGCAGTTCTTC.

The chain has TRBV12-3 or TRBV12-4 and TRBJ2-7; 12 nucleotides match TRBD1. The CDR3 extends over 15 amino acids. The V segment lost 5 bases and the J segment 4 bases; nucleotides outside the gene matches: 6. The CDR3 sequence: CASSPGTGGRYEQYF. Written as DNA, the CDR3 is TGTGCCAGCAGTCCGGGGACAGGGGGCAGGTACGAGCAGTACTTC.

The V call is TRBV6-5, the J call TRBJ2-7, with TRBD2 identical over 7 bases. CDR1 is MNHEY and CDR2 is SVGAGI in the germline V gene. Unmatched junction bases numbered 7, after V lost 2 bases and J lost 0 bases. This CDR3 region has 16 residues. The CDR3 bases are TGTGCCAGCAGTTACAAAGGACTAGTGGGCTCCTACGAGCAGTACTTC. Translation gives CASSYKGLVGSYEQYF.

In the case of this clonotype: Sequence at one end of the junction differs from germline and may be a read error. This chain connects TRBV7-9 to TRBJ1-4; D remains unclear. Germline CDR1 reads SEHNR; CDR2 reads FQNEAQ (reference sequence). CDR3 length: 13 residues. The CDR3 DNA reads TGTGCCAGCAGCCTTGGACTCGGGGAAAGACTGTTTTTT. This sequence encodes CASSLGLGERLFF. Full variable domain (remainder filled in from reference TRBV7-9 and TRBJ1-4): DTGVSQNPRHKITKRGQNVTFRCDPISEHNRLYWYRQTLGQGPEFLTYFQNEAQLEKSRLLSDRFSAERPKGSFSTLEIQRTEQGDSAMYLCASSLGLGERLFFGSGTQLSVL.

This chain joins TRBV7-2 and TRBJ2-3; TRBD1 aligns across 10 bases. Germline CDR1 SGHTA, CDR2 FQGNSA. The CDR3 sequence is 17 residues long. After removal of 5 bases from V and 6 bases from J, the junction contained 14 bases not matched to a gene. CDR3 region: CASSPSPGQGTLDTQYF. In DNA form, the CDR3 reads TGTGCCAGCAGCCCCTCTCCGGGACAGGGGACCTTGGATACGCAGTATTTT.

This chain connects TRBV5-6 to TRBJ1-5; D might be TRBD1 (6 bases). V lost 4 bases to trimming and J lost 6 bases, with 11 bases between them. This CDR3 is 13 amino acids long. Germline V gives CDR1 SGHDT, CDR2 YYEEEE. In nucleotides, the CDR3 is TGTGCCAGCAGCATACAGGGATCTCAGCCCCAGCATTTT. This gives the protein CASSIQGSQPQHF. The full variable domain, in which reference TRBV5-6 and TRBJ1-5 provide the parts outside the CDR3, is DAGVTQSPTHLIKTRGQQVTLRCSPKSGHDTVSWYQQALGQGPQFIFQYYEEEERQRGNFPDRFSGHQFPNYSSELNVNALLLGDSALYLCASSIQGSQPQHFGDGTRLSIL.

This chain connects TRBV29-1 to TRBJ1-2; D is ambiguous. The CDR3 consists of 11 residues. In germline, CDR1 is SQVTM, CDR2 ANQGSEA. Trimming left V 4 bases short and J 5 bases short, with 8 bases between. CDR3 loop: CSVASGYGYTF. The CDR3 bases are TGCAGCGTTGCATCGGGGTATGGCTACACCTTC.